This T cell receptor beta chain was sequenced in a study of T-cell reconstitution after alpha-beta-depleted transplantation in children. Study-level findings and limits: Expanded clones from the graft, numbering several hundred, reportedly supplied alpha-beta T cells about two months after transplant.

This clonotype has only a few counts. Its target is not known. TCRbeta library construction was performed incorporating unique molecular identifiers. Using its own MiXCR run on the PCR reads, TCRdb lists one record per CDR3 protein. Among 70,000 to 95,000 distinct CDR3 sequences, less than 20% were seen once, and the ten largest hold 15% to 20%. Per germline, CDR1 SGHTS and CDR2 YDEGEE. V dropped 0 bases and J dropped 2 bases, with 9 bases sitting between them. The CDR3 is 15 residues long. The clonotype originates from a male patient between 2 and 10 years old who had a stem cell transplant for acute lymphoblastic leukemia, so the T cells may come from the graft donor. The chain uses TRBV5-8 and TRBJ2-1; possible D gene TRBD1, 5 bases. Specimen: PBMCs, mostly from graft donor cells, collected 180 days after TCRalphabeta/CD19-depleted stem cell transplant. The CDR3 sequence: CASSLGRAPYNEQFF. The CDR3 DNA reads as TGTGCCAGCAGCTTGGGCAGGGCGCCCTACAATGAGCAGTTCTTC. Complete variable domain (other parts from reference TRBV5-8 and TRBJ2-1): EAGVTQSPTHLIKTRGQQATLRCSPISGHTSVYWYQQALGLGLQFLLWYDEGEERNRGNFPPRFSGRQFPNYSSELNVNALELEDSALYLCASSLGRAPYNEQFFGPGTRLTVL.